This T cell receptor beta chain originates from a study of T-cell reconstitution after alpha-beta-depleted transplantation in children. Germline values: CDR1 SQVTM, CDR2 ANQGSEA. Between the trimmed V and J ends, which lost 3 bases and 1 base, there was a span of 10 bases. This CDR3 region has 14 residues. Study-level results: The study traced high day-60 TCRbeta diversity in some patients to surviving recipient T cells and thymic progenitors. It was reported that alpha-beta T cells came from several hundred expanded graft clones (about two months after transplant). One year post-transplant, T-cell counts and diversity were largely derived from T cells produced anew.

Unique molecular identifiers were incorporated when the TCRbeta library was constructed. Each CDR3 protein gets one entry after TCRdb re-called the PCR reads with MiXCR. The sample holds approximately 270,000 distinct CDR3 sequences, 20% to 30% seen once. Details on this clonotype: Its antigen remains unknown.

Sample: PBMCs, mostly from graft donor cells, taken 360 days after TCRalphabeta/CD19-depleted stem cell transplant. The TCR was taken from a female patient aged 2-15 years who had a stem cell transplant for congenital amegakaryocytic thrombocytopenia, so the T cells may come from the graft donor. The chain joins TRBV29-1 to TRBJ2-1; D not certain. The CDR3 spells CSVERLVSYNEQFF. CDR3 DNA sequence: TGCAGCGTTGAGAGACTGGTATCCTACAATGAGCAGTTCTTC.